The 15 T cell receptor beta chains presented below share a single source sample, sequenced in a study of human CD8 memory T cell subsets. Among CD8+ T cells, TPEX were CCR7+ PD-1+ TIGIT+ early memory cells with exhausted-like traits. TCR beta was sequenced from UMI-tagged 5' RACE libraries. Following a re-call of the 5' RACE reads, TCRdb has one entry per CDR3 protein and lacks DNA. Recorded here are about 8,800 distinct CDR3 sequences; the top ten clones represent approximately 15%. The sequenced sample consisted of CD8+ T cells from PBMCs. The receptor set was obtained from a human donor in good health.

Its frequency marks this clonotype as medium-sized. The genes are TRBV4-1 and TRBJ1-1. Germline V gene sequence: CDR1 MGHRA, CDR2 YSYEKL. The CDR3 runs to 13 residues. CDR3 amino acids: CASSLDRAGKTFF.

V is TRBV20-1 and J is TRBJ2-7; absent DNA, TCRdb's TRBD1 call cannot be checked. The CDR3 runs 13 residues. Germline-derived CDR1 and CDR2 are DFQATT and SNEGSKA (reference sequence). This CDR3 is CSASTGGTSEQYF.

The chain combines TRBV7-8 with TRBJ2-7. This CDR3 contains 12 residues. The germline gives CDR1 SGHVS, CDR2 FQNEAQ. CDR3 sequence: CASSLALREQYF.

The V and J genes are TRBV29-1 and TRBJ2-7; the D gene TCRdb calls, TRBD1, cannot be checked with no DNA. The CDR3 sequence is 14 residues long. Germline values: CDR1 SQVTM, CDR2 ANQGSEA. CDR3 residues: CSVEDGQETYEQYF.

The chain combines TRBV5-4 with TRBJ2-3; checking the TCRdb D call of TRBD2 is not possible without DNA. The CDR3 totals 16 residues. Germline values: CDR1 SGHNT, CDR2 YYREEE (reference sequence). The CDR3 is CASSYGLAGGQDTQYF.

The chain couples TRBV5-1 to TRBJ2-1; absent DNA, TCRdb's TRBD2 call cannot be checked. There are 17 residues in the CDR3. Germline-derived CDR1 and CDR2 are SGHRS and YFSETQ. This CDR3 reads CASSLGVLASVYNEQFF.

The CDR3: CASSLDGGYEQYF. The chain joins TRBV7-6 to TRBJ2-7. Germline loops: CDR1 SGHVS, CDR2 FNYEAQ. The CDR3 extends over 13 amino acids.

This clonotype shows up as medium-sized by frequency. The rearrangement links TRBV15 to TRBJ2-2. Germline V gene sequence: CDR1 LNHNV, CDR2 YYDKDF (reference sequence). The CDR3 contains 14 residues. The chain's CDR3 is CATSSTWNTGELFF.

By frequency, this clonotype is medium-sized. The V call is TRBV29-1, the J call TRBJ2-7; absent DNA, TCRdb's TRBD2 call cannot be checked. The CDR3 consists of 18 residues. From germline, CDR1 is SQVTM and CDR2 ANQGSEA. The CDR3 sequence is CSVDGGPGLAGSRYEQYF.

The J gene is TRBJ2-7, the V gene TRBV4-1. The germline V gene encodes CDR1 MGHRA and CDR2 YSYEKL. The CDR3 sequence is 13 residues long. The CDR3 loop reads CASSQEDYYEQYF.

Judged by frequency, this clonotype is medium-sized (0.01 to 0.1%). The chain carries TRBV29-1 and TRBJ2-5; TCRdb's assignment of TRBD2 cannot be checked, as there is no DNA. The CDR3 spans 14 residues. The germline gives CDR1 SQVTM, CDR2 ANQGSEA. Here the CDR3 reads CSVAGGLLGETQYF.

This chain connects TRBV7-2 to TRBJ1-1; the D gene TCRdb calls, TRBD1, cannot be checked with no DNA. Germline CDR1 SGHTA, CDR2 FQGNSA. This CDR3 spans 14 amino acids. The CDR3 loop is CASSQRRGVGEAFF.

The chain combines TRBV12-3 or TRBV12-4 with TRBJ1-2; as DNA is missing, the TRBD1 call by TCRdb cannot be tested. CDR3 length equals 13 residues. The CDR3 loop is CASSPTGYYGYTF.

The CDR3 is CASSLTSYNSPLHF. This rearrangement joins TRBV7-2 to TRBJ1-6. This CDR3 is built from 14 residues. The germline V gene encodes CDR1 SGHTA and CDR2 FQGNSA.

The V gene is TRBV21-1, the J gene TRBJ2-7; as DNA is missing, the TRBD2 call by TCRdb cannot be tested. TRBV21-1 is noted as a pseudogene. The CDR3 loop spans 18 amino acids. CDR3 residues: CASSKGARRGRIKHEQYF.